This TCR beta chain was identified during a study of response to subunit inactivated influenza vaccine. Overall study results and limits: New T cells are recruited in small numbers by each seasonal influenza vaccination, according to the authors' suggestion.

TCRdb ran MiXCR on the RT-PCR reads and lists one entry per CDR3 protein. The sample shows hundreds of thousands of distinct CDR3 sequences, less than 15% of them seen only once. In regard to this clonotype: Its antigen is still unknown.

Germline CDR1 reads GTSNPN; CDR2 reads SVGIG (reference sequence). The CDR3 has 13 residues. V gave up 1 base and J gave up 1 base, with 8 bases separating them. Sequences were derived from non-naive T cells sorted from PBMCs, sampled about 14 days before vaccination. The chain combines TRBV30 with TRBJ2-7; D not certain. This sequence was found in a man over 45 who received an inactivated influenza vaccine. CDR3: CAWSGAPSYEQYF. CDR3 nucleotides: TGTGCCTGGAGTGGAGCTCCATCCTACGAGCAGTACTTC.